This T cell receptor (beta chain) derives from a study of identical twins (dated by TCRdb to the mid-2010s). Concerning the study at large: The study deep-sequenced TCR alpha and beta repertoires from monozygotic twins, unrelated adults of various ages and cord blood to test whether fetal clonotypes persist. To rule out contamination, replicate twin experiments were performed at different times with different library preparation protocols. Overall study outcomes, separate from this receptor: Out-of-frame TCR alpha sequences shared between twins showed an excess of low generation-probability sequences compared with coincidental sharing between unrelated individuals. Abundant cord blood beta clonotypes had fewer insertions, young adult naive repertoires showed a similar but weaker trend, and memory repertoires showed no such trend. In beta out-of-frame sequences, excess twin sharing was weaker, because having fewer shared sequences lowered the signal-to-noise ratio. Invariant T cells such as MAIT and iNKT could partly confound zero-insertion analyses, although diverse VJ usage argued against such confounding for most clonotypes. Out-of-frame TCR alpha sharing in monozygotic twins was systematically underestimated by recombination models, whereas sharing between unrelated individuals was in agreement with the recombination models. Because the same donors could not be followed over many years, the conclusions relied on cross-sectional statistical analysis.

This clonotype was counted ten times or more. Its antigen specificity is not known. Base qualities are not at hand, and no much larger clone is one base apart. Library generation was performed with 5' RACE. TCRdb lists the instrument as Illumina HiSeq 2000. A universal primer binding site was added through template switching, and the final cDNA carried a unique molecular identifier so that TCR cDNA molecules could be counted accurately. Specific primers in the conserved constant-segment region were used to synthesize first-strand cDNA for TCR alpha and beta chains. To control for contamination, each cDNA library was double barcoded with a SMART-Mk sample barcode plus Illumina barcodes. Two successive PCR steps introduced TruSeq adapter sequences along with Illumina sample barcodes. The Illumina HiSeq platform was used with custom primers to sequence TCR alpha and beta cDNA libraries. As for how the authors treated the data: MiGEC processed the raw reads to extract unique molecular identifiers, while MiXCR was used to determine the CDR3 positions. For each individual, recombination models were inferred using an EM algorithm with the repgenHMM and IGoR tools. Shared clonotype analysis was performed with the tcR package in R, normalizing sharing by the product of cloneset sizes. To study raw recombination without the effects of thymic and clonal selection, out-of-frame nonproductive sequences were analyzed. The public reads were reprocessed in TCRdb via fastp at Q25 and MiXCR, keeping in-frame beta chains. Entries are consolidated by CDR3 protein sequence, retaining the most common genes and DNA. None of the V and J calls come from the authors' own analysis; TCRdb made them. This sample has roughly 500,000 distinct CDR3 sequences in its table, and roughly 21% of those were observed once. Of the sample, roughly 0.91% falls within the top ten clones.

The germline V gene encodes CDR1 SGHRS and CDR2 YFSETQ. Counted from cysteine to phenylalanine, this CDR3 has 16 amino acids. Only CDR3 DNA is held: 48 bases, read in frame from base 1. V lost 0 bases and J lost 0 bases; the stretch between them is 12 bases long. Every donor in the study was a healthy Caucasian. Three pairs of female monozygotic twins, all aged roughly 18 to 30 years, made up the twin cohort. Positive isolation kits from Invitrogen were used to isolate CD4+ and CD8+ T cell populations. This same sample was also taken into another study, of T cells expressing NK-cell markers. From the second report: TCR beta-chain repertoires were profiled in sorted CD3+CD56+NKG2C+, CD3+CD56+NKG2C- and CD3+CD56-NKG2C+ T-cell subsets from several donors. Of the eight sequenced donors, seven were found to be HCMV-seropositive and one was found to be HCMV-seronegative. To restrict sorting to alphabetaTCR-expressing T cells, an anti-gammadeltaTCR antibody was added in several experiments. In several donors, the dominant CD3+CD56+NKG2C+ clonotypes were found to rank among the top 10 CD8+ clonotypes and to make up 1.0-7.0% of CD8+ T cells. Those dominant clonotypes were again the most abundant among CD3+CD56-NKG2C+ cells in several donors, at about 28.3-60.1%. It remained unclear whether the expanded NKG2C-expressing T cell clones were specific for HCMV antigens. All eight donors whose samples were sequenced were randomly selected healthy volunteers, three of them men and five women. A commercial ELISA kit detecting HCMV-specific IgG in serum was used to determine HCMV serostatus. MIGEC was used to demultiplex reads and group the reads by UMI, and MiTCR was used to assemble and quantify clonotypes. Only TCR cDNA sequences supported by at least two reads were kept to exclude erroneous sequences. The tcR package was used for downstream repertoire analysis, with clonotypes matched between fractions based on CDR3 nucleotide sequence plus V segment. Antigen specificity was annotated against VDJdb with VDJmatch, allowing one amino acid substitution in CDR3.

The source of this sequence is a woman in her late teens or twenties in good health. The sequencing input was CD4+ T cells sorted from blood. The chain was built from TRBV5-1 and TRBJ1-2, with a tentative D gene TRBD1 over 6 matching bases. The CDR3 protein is CASSLVQGSANYGYTF. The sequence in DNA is TGCGCCAGCAGCTTGGTCCAGGGGTCCGCTAACTATGGCTACACCTTC.